This T cell receptor (beta chain) was captured in a study of blood T cell repertoires in COVID-19. About the study: Italy, Spain and the United States were the sources of the convalescent and acute COVID-19 samples.

TCRdb's copy holds only in-frame clones and misses some; the assay was immunoSEQ multiplex PCR. Of about 350,000 clones in the sample, about nine tenths were seen once. With 6 bases clipped from V and 2 bases from J, the junction kept 7 bases outside the gene matches. The CDR3 is 15 residues long. Germline CDR1 MNHEY, CDR2 SMNVEV (reference sequence). The sequence was obtained from a woman between 65 and 79 years old with COVID-19, enrolled during active disease. Sequencing used peripheral blood. The chain carries TRBV27 and TRBJ2-4, with TRBD1 matching 7 bases. The CDR3 is CASRLTGLSKNIQYF. CDR3 coding DNA: TGTGCCAGCAGACTGACAGGGCTTTCCAAAAACATTCAGTACTTC.